This is a list of T cell receptor beta chains from one sample in a study of blood T cell repertoires in COVID-19. Here immunoSEQ multiplex PCR was the method, and the copy in TCRdb shows in-frame clones only, minus some. This sample has 120,000 to 150,000 clones, with around four fifths found just once. Sequenced sample: peripheral blood. The source is a woman aged 40 to 50 with active or convalescent COVID-19. CDR3s include the opening cysteine and the closing phenylalanine or tryptophan. Each record gives: D gene, clone size, J gene, V gene, CDR3 DNA, CDR3 protein. The D gene is left open where the match is weak. Clone size, where shown, is once, few, many, or a class for clones that have expanded.

-	once	TRBJ1-1	TRBV29-1	TGCAGCGTTGCCCCGGACAGTAGCACTGAAGCTTTCTTT	CSVAPDSSTEAFF
-	-	TRBJ2-1	TRBV2	TGTGCCAGCAGTGAAAGGGAGACCTCCTACAATGAGCAGTTCTTC	CASSERETSYNEQFF
TRBD1	-	TRBJ1-5	TRBV29-1	TGCAGCGGTTCGACAGGGGTCAATCAGCCCCAGCATTTT	CSGSTGVNQPQHF
TRBD2	-	TRBJ2-7	TRBV28	TGTGCCAGCAGTGCTCCGGGGCGGGAGTCCTACGAGCAGTACTTC	CASSAPGRESYEQYF
-	-	TRBJ2-7	TRBV28	TGTGCCAGCAGTTTCCCCGGTACGGGGGCCTACGAGCAGTACTTC	CASSFPGTGAYEQYF
-	-	TRBJ2-7	TRBV6-5	TGTGCCAGCAGCTTATACAGTTCTCCCTACGAGCAGTACTTC	CASSLYSSPYEQYF
-	once	TRBJ1-2	TRBV19	TGTGCCAGTAACCCCCCAGTTGGAGGTTCCAACTATGGCTACACCTTC	CASNPPVGGSNYGYTF
TRBD1	-	TRBJ2-3	TRBV6-6	TGTGCCAGCAGTCTTGTGGTTCCGGGACAGGGCACCCGGAGTACTAGCACAGATACGCAGTATTTT	CASSLVVPGQGTRSTSTDTQYF
-	-	TRBJ1-4	TRBV18	TGTGCCAGCTCACACGGACTGTTCGGCGGCCGGGCGAGCGAAAAACTGTTTTTT	CASSHGLFGGRASEKLFF
TRBD1	-	TRBJ2-7	TRBV30	TGTGCCAGTTCCTTAGGACAGGGGACCTACGAGCAGTACTTC	CASSLGQGTYEQYF
-	-	TRBJ2-7	TRBV6-2/TRBV6-3	TGTGCCAGCAGTAACCCCCTCGAGGCCCCCTACTTC	CASSNPLEAPYF
TRBD1	-	TRBJ1-6	TRBV18	TGTGCCAGCTCACCATTTACAGGGGACTCACCCCTCCACTTT	CASSPFTGDSPLHF
-	-	TRBJ2-2	TRBV7-9	TGTGCCAACCCTAGGGGAACCGGGGAGCTGTTTTTT	CANPRGTGELFF
TRBD1	-	TRBJ2-3	TRBV2	TGTGCCAGCAGTCCGGACAGGAGAAGGAATACGCAGTATTTT	CASSPDRRRNTQYF
-	-	TRBJ1-2	TRBV19	TGTGCCAGTAGTATGGAGATCCAGGGCTATGGCTACACCTTC	CASSMEIQGYGYTF
TRBD1	few	TRBJ1-3	TRBV7-9	TGTGCCAGCGAGACAGGGTCTTTCTCTGGAAACACCATATATTTT	CASETGSFSGNTIYF
TRBD2	-	TRBJ2-7	TRBV7-2	TGTGCCAGCGGGTTAGCGGGGGGGCCGGAGTACTTC	CASGLAGGPEYF
-	-	TRBJ2-5	TRBV2	TGTGCCAGCACTATACCGGGACACCCGATGGGGGAGACCCAGTACTTC	CASTIPGHPMGETQYF
-	-	TRBJ2-3	TRBV18	TGTGCCAGCTCACCACGGGGGGGCAGCTACACAGATACGCAGTATTTT	CASSPRGGSYTDTQYF
TRBD1	-	TRBJ1-6	TRBV27	TGTGCCAGCGGTGCCTGGGACAGGGGTTCACCCCTCCACTTT	CASGAWDRGSPLHF
-	-	TRBJ2-5	TRBV6-2/TRBV6-3	TGTGCCAGCAGTTACATATCCAAGTCCCTCAAAGGGGCCCAGTACTTC	CASSYISKSLKGAQYF
-	-	TRBJ1-3	TRBV7-9	TGTGCCAGCAGCCCGATGTCGGGGTTTGGCGGAAACACCATATATTTT	CASSPMSGFGGNTIYF
TRBD2	-	TRBJ2-1	TRBV2	TGTGCCAGCTCGCTAGCGGGGGGGGGCGATGAGCAGTTCTTC	CASSLAGGGDEQFF
-	-	TRBJ2-1	TRBV7-9	TGTGCCAGCAGCTTAGCGCCCACTGGTCGTTACAATGAGCAGTTCTTC	CASSLAPTGRYNEQFF
TRBD1	few	TRBJ1-1	TRBV5-8	TGTGCCAGCAGCTGGACAGGGGGCACTGAAGCTTTCTTT	CASSWTGGTEAFF
TRBD2	-	TRBJ2-7	TRBV28	TGTGCCAGCACCCTTAGCGGGAGGGCCTACCCCTACGAGCAGTACTTC	CASTLSGRAYPYEQYF
TRBD2	-	TRBJ2-2	TRBV9	TGTGCCAGCAGCGTAGGAACTAGCGGGTCCGCCGGGGAGCTGTTTTTT	CASSVGTSGSAGELFF